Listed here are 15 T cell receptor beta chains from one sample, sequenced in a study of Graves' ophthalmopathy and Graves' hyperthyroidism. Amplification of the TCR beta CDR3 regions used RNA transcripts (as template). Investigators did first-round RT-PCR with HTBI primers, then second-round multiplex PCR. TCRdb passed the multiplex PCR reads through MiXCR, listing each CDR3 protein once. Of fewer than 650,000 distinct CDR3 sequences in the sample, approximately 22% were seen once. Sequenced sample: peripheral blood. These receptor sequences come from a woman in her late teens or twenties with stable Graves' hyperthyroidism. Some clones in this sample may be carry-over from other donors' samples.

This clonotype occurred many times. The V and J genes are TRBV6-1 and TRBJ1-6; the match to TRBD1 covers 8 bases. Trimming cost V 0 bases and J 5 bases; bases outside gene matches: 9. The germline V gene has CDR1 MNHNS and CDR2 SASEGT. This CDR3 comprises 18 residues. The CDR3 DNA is TGTGCCAGCAGTGAAGCCACCTTCGGGACAGGAGATAATTCACCCCTCCACTTT. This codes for CASSEATFGTGDNSPLHF.

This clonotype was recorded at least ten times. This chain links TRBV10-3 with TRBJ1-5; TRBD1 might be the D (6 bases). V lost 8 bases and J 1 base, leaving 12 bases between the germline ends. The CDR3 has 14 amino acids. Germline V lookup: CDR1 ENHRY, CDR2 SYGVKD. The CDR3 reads CAISPTGSNQPQHF. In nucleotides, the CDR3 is TGTGCCATCTCTCCTACAGGGAGCAATCAGCCCCAGCATTTT.

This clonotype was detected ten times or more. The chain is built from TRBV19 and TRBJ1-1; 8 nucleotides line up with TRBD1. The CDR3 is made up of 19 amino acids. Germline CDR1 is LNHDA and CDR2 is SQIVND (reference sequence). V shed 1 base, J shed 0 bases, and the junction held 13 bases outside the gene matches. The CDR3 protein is CASSIGETGDFRMNTEAFF. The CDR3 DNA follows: TGTGCCAGTAGTATAGGAGAGACAGGGGACTTCCGGATGAACACTGAAGCTTTCTTT.

The CDR3 nucleotides read TGCAGCGTCCGGACAGGGTTGAAAGAGACCCAGTACTTC. Amino acid sequence: CSVRTGLKETQYF. The chain recombines TRBV29-1 with TRBJ2-5, with 8 bases identical to TRBD1. CDR3 length equals 13 residues. Per germline, CDR1 SQVTM and CDR2 ANQGSEA. The V gene end was trimmed by 6 bases and the J gene end by 3 bases; junction bases not matched to a gene: 6.

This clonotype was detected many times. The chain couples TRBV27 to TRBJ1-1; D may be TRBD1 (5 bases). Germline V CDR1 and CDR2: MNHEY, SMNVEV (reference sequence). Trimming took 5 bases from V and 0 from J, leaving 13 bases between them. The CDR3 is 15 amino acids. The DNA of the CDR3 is TGTGCCAGCAGTACAAGGGACGGGGTGAACACTGAAGCTTTCTTT. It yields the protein CASSTRDGVNTEAFF.

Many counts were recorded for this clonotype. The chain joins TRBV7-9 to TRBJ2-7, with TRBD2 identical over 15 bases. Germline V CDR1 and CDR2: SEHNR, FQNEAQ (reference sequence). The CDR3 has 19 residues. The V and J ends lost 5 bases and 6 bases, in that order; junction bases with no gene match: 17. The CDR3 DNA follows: TGTGCCAGCAGCGCCTCTCGGACTAGCGGGAGGGAGGTTAAATCCGAGCAGTACTTC. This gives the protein CASSASRTSGREVKSEQYF. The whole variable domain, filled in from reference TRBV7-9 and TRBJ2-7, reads DTGVSQNPRHKITKRGQNVTFRCDPISEHNRLYWYRQTLGQGPEFLTYFQNEAQLEKSRLLSDRFSAERPKGSFSTLEIQRTEQGDSAMYLCASSASRTSGREVKSEQYFGPGTRLTVT.

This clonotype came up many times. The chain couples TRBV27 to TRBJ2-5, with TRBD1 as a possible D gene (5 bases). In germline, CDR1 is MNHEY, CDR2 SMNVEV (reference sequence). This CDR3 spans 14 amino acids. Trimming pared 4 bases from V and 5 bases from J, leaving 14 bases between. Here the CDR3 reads CASSSLPGSETQYF. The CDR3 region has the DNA TGTGCCAGCAGTTCCCTCCCAGGGTCGGAGACCCAGTACTTC.

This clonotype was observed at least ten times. In nucleotides, the CDR3 is TGTGCCAGCAGCTTCCAGGGTGCCATTAGCACTGAAGCTTTCTTT. It translates to CASSFQGAISTEAFF. The chain couples TRBV7-2 to TRBJ1-1, with D tentatively TRBD1 (5 bases). Germline V lookup: CDR1 SGHTA, CDR2 FQGNSA. The CDR3 spans 15 residues. Trimming stripped 3 bases from V and 4 bases from J, with 15 bases between.

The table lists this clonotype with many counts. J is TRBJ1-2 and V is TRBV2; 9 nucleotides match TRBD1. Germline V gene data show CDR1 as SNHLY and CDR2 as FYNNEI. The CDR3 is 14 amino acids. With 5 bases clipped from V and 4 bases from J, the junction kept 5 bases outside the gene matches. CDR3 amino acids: CASSTGGGGYGYTF. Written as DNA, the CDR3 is TGTGCCAGCAGTACAGGGGGCGGAGGCTATGGCTACACCTTC. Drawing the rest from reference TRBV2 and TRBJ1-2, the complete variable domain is EPEVTQTPSHQVTQMGQEVILRCVPISNHLYFYWYRQILGQKVEFLVSFYNNEISEKSEIFDDQFSVERPDGSNFTLKIRSTKLEDSAMYFCASSTGGGGYGYTFGSGTRLTVV.

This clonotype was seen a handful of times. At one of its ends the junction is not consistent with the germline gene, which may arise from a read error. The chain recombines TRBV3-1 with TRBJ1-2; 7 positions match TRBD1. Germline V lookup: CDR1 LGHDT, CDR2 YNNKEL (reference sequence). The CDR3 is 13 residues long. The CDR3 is CASSHLLGQDRTF. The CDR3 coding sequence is TGTGCCAGCAGCCATTTGTTGGGTCAGGACAGGACATTC.

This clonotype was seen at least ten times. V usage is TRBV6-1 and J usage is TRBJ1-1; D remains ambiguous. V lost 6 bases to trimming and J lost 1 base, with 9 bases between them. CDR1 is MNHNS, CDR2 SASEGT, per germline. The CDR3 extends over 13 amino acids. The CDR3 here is CASRSPGNTEAFF. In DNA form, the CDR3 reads TGTGCCAGCAGGTCCCCAGGGAACACTGAAGCTTTCTTT.

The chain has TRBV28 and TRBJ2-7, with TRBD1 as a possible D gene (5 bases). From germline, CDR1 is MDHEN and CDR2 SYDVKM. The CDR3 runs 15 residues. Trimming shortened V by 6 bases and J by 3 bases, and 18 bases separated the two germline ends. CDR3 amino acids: CASSPMTEIDYEQYF. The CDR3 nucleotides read TGTGCCAGCAGCCCAATGACAGAGATCGACTACGAGCAGTACTTC.

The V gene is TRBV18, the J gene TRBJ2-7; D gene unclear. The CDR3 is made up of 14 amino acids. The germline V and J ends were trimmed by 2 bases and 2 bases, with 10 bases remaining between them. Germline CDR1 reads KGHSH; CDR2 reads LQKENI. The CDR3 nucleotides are TGTGCCAGCTCACCAGGGCGGCGAGCCTACGAGCAGTACTTC. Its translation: CASSPGRRAYEQYF.

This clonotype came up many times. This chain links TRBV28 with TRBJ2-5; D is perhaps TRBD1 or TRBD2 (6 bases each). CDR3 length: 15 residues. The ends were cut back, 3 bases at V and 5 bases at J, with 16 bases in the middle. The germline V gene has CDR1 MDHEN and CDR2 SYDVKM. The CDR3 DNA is TGTGCCAGCAGTTTCCAGACCGGGGGCCTGGAGACCCAGTACTTC. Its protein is CASSFQTGGLETQYF.

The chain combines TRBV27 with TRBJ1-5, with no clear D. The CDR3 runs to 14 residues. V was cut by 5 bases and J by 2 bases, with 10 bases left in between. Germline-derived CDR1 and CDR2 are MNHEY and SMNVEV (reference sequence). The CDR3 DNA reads TGTGCCAGCAGTAGTGAAATGGGCAATCAGCCCCAGCATTTT. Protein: CASSSEMGNQPQHF.